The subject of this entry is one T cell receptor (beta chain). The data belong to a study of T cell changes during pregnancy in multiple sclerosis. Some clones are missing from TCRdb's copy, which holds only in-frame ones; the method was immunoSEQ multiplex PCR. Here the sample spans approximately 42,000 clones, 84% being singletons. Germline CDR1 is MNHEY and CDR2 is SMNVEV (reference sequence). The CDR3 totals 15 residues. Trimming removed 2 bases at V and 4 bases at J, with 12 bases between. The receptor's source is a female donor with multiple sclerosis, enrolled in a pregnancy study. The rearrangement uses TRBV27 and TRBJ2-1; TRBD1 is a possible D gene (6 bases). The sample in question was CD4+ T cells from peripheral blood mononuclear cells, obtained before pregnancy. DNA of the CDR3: TGTGCCAGCAGTTTAGGACAGTTTCTATACAATGAGCAGTTCTTC. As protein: CASSLGQFLYNEQFF.